These 17 T cell receptor beta chains originate from one sample sequenced in a study of blood T cells in healthy people across ages. A J-beta primer mix and a sample-barcoded 5' primer were used in a second PCR of about 7 to 12 cycles. MiXCR was run by TCRdb on the 5' RACE reads, yielding one entry per CDR3 protein. The sample shows 600,000 to 800,000 distinct CDR3 sequences, 21% of them seen only once. The sample consisted of blood. These receptors were taken from a man in his 70s in good health.

This chain uses TRBV7-9 with TRBJ2-3, with 9 bases matching TRBD1. Germline CDR1 SEHNR, CDR2 FQNEAQ (reference sequence). The ends lost 1 base at V and 2 bases at J; junction bases unmatched: 4. The CDR3 runs 16 residues. CDR3 nucleotides: TGTGCCAGCAGCTTAGGGGACAGGGAACTCACAGATACGCAGTATTTT. As protein: CASSLGDRELTDTQYF.

The genes are TRBV5-1 and TRBJ1-5, with 9 bases identical to TRBD1. The CDR3 sequence is 18 residues long. Germline assignment: CDR1 SGHRS and CDR2 YFSETQ. J gave up 5 bases and V 4 bases, and 16 bases lay outside the gene matches. The CDR3 sequence: CASSLGSGTGNVDQPQHF. For the CDR3, the DNA is TGCGCCAGCAGCCTAGGCTCCGGGACAGGGAATGTCGATCAGCCCCAGCATTTT.

This clonotype was recorded at least ten times. The chain uses TRBV6-6 and TRBJ2-5, with D hard to call. CDR1 is MNHNY and CDR2 is SVGAGI in the germline V gene (reference sequence). Trimming pared 0 bases from V and 3 bases from J, leaving 8 bases between. There are 14 residues in the CDR3. The CDR3 loop is CASSYSGTKETQYF. CDR3 nucleotide sequence: TGTGCCAGCAGTTACTCCGGCACTAAAGAGACCCAGTACTTC.

With regard to this clonotype: A much larger clone sits a single nucleotide away, making a read error possible. V and J are TRBV20-1 and TRBJ2-1, with 10 bases identical to TRBD2. The J segment lost 5 bases and the V segment lost 1 base, leaving 26 bases of the junction unmatched. Per germline, CDR1 DFQATT and CDR2 SNEGSKA (reference sequence). The CDR3 sequence is 22 residues long. CDR3: CSARGTSGKEPRPSAIHNEQFF. The CDR3 region has the DNA TGCAGTGCTAGAGGGACTAGCGGAAAAGAACCTAGACCTAGTGCCATCCACAATGAGCAGTTCTTC.

The sample holds a few counts of this clonotype. The rearrangement links TRBV6-5 to TRBJ2-5; unclear D gene. The V gene's germline CDR1 is MNHEY and CDR2 SVGAGI. V lost 6 bases and J lost 0, with 8 bases in between. The CDR3 consists of 13 residues. CDR3 coding DNA: TGTGCCAGCAGGGAGACACACCAAGAGACCCAGTACTTC. Translation: CASRETHQETQYF.

About this clonotype itself: This may stem from a read error, because a much larger clone lies one nucleotide away. The chain uses TRBV5-1 and TRBJ1-2; 7 positions agree with TRBD1. This CDR3 contains 13 residues. The trim removed 4 bases at V and 7 bases at J, leaving 7 bases unmatched. Germline V lookup: CDR1 SGHRS, CDR2 YFSETQ. DNA for the CDR3: TGCGCCAGCAGCGCGGGACAGAGTTTTGGCTACACCTTC. The encoded protein is CASSAGQSFGYTF.

The chain uses TRBV24-1 and TRBJ2-7; D unresolved. Germline V CDR1 and CDR2: KGHDR, SFDVKD. The CDR3 totals 16 residues. Between the trimmed V and J ends, which lost 4 bases and 1 base, there was a span of 16 bases. The DNA of the CDR3 is TGTGCCACCAGTGACTCTGCACGGACCGGTTCCTACGAGCAGTACTTC. Its protein product is CATSDSARTGSYEQYF.

This clonotype was found a few times. The chain joins TRBV6-2 or TRBV6-3 to TRBJ2-1; TRBD2 matches at 8 bases. Germline V lookup: CDR1 MNHEY, CDR2 SVGEGT. V dropped 6 bases and J dropped 10; count of bases not matched to a gene: 14. CDR3 length: 15 amino acids. The CDR3 loop is CASSSTSAQKGEQFF. The CDR3 coding sequence is TGTGCCAGCAGCTCGACTAGCGCACAAAAGGGGGAGCAGTTCTTC.

This clonotype was seen a few times. This chain links TRBV5-1 with TRBJ2-7, with 8 positions matching TRBD1. Per germline, CDR1 SGHRS and CDR2 YFSETQ. CDR3 size: 13 residues. With V trimmed by 4 bases and J by 2 bases, 2 bases remained unmatched. Here the CDR3 DNA reads TGCGCCAGCAGCAAGACAGGGGCCTACGAGCAGTACTTC. Amino acids: CASSKTGAYEQYF. The entire variable domain, with the rest obtained from reference TRBV5-1 and TRBJ2-7, is as follows: KAGVTQTPRYLIKTRGQQVTLSCSPISGHRSVSWYQQTPGQGLQFLFEYFSETQRNKGNFPGRFSGRQFSNSRSEMNVSTLELGDSALYLCASSKTGAYEQYFGPGTRLTVT.

The V gene is TRBV7-9, the J gene TRBJ1-4; D not resolved. V gave up 3 bases and J gave up 7 bases, with 12 bases separating them. The germline V gene encodes CDR1 SEHNR and CDR2 FQNEAQ (reference sequence). The CDR3 is 14 residues long. The CDR3: CASSFQELGEKLFF. The CDR3, as DNA: TGTGCCAGCAGCTTCCAGGAACTCGGTGAAAAACTGTTTTTT.

The chain couples TRBV7-2 to TRBJ2-5; D uncertain. The germline V gene has CDR1 SGHTA and CDR2 FQGNSA. V shed 5 bases and J shed 11 bases, with 12 bases lying between them. CDR3 size: 11 residues. CDR3 loop: CASSALLEQYF. DNA for the CDR3: TGTGCCAGCAGCGCCTTGTTGGAGCAGTACTTC.

The chain uses TRBV4-1 and TRBJ2-1; 10 nucleotides agree with TRBD2. This CDR3 has 17 residues. V lost 6 bases to trimming and J lost 1 base; unmatched junction nucleotides: 9. CDR1 and CDR2 (germline): MGHRA, YSYEKL. The CDR3: CASRLIGTSASYNEQFF. Written as DNA, the CDR3 is TGCGCCAGCAGACTAATCGGGACTAGCGCATCCTACAATGAGCAGTTCTTC.

Only a few counts were recorded for this clonotype. The V call is TRBV10-2, the J call TRBJ1-2, with D uncertain. Trimming removed 4 bases from V and 6 bases from J, with 15 bases in between. The CDR3 has 14 amino acids. Germline CDR1 and CDR2: WSHSY and SAAADI. CDR3 loop: CASSGSTGFNGYTF. CDR3 in DNA: TGCGCCAGCAGTGGGTCGACGGGATTTAATGGCTACACCTTC.

The chain carries TRBV6-6 and TRBJ2-1; 7 bases line up with TRBD2. The CDR3 is 15 amino acids. From germline, CDR1 is MNHNY and CDR2 SVGAGI (reference sequence). With V trimmed by 4 bases and J by 7 bases, 10 bases remained unmatched. CDR3 bases: TGTGCCAGCAGTTCCCCCTTGGCGGGAGTTAATGAGCAGTTCTTC. Its protein product is CASSSPLAGVNEQFF.

This clonotype was observed a handful of times. V usage is TRBV28 and J usage is TRBJ1-4; TRBD1 matches 10 bases. The germline CDR1 and CDR2 sequences are MDHEN and SYDVKM. With 3 bases clipped from V and 8 bases from J, the junction kept 9 bases outside the gene matches. This CDR3 contains 16 residues. CDR3 nucleotide sequence: TGTGCCAGCAGTTTGTCACCGGGACAGGGGTTGGAAAAACTGTTTTTT. Translated, it gives CASSLSPGQGLEKLFF. The complete variable domain, with remaining parts taken from reference TRBV28 and TRBJ1-4, reads DVKVTQSSRYLVKRTGEKVFLECVQDMDHENMFWYRQDPGLGLRLIYFSYDVKMKEKGDIPEGYSVSREKKERFSLILESASTNQTSMYLCASSLSPGQGLEKLFFGSGTQLSVL.

For the CDR3, the DNA is TGCAGCGCCTCAGGGTTTGGAGATGAGCAGTTCTTC. It translates to CSASGFGDEQFF. The chain combines TRBV29-1 with TRBJ2-1; a possible D gene is TRBD1 (5 bases). Germline V gives CDR1 SQVTM, CDR2 ANQGSEA. This CDR3 has 12 residues. V was pared by 7 bases and J by 8 bases, with 15 bases between.

The genes are TRBV7-9 and TRBJ2-7, with 9 bases lining up with TRBD1. The length of the CDR3 is 14 residues. J was trimmed by 5 bases and V by 6 bases; bases with no gene match: 8. CDR1 SEHNR and CDR2 FQNEAQ come from the germline V gene (reference sequence). The DNA of the CDR3 is TGTGCCAGCAGATCTCCCGGGACAGGGAACGAGCAGTACTTC. It translates to CASRSPGTGNEQYF.